This T cell receptor beta chain emerged from a study (dated by TCRdb to 2014 to 2015). Looking at the study overall: The study examined whether tumor-infiltrating Tregs in breast cancer are drawn from blood Tregs or arise in situ by conversion from other CD4+ T cell subsets. Broad study findings and their caveats: Among about 22 patients, 10% to 15% of tumor Treg TRBV12-4/TRBJ1-2 sequences were shared with naive CD4+ cells, versus under 2% with blood Tregs or memory cells. Tumor memory CD4+ T cell TCR gene usage clustered with blood and lymph node memory CD4+ cells and lymph node naive CD4+ cells. Tumor-infiltrating Treg TCR alpha and beta sequences overlapped most with tumor naive CD4+ T cells, then with blood naive CD4+ T cells. The validation in the larger cohort was limited to a single TCR beta V-J rearrangement instead of whole repertoires.

V gives up 5 bases and J gives up 3 bases, and the segment between their germline ends measures 4 bases. From the cysteine up to the phenylalanine, the CDR3 has a length of 11 residues. Of all the DNA, just the CDR3 is kept, 33 bases in frame from base 1. To purify naive CD4+ T cells, the Miltenyi Naive CD4+ T Cell Isolation kit was used, and CD25 microbeads served to deplete Tregs. A larger group of around 23 breast cancer patients was studied by sequencing a single TRBV12-4/TRBJ1-2 rearrangement in tumor Tregs and blood Treg, naive and memory CD4+ cells. Ficoll density gradient centrifugation was used to isolate mononuclear cells from lymph nodes or from 50 ml of peripheral blood. A purity exceeding 90% was confirmed by FACS for the sorted cell populations. This clonotype is identified as medium-sized (0.01 to 0.1%). This receptor's antigen is unknown. The record has no base qualities; no much larger clone is one base away.

Libraries were made using multiplex PCR. TCRdb lists the instrument as Ion Torrent PGM. Adaptor-ligated barcode primers were used to amplify TRBV12-4/TRBJ1-2 clonotypes in the roughly 25-patient analysis. The Ion Personal Genome Machine system was used to sequence the TRBV12-4/TRBJ1-2 amplicons from the approximately 25-patient cohort. The study's processing was this. Sequencing data were pooled across the five patients for each of nine subset-tissue groups and compared by unsupervised clustering of TCR gene usage. The Morisita-Horn index was used to calculate repertoire similarity, with shared sequences weighted by how much each contributed to each repertoire. The raw public data were reprocessed by TCRdb itself: fastp quality trimming at Q25, MiXCR clonotype calling, in-frame beta chains only. Rows merge per CDR3 protein into single entries with the most common DNA and genes. The V and J calls shown here were made by TCRdb, not taken from the authors' results. This sample has roughly 820 distinct CDR3 sequences in its table, and 9.5% to 15% of those were observed once. In total, the top ten clones hold about two fifths of the sample.

The chain links TRBV12-3 or TRBV12-4 with TRBJ1-2, with no D gene named confidently. The specimen was naive CD4+ T cells sorted from blood. The intended sense of this specimen's cell subset or site label: naive CD4+ T cells, CD4+CD45RA+CD25-. This TCR was sampled from a female donor with breast cancer. The DNA sequence reads TGTGCCAGCAGTGGTGACTATGGCTACACCTTC. This sequence encodes CASSGDYGYTF.